Below, 23 T cell receptor beta chains from the same sample are listed, as sequenced in a study of radiotherapy plus CTLA-4 blockade in lung cancer. Sequencing was performed with immunoSEQ multiplex PCR; in TCRdb, only in-frame clones are kept and a portion is missing. The data hold more than 95,000 clones, with approximately 72% observed a single time. The sample consisted of peripheral blood, taken from a patient treated with radiotherapy plus ipilimumab. All receptors come from a human donor with non-small cell lung cancer who had a partial response to radiotherapy plus ipilimumab. Some clones in this sample may be carry-over from other donors' samples.

The rearrangement joins TRBV19 to TRBJ2-7; the match to TRBD2 covers 9 bases. Trimming took 6 bases from V and 6 from J; bases not matched to a gene: 12. CDR3 length: 15 amino acids. Germline V gives CDR1 LNHDA, CDR2 SQIVND (reference sequence). The CDR3 spells CASRDLAGGPLEQYF. The CDR3 nucleotides are TGTGCCAGTAGGGACTTGGCGGGAGGGCCCCTCGAGCAGTACTTC.

The gene calls are TRBV11-3 and TRBJ2-7, with TRBD1 matching 8 bases. The junction had 6 bases not matched to a gene; V was cut back by 9 bases and J by 2 bases. The CDR3 has 13 residues. CDR1 and CDR2 from the germline V gene are SGHNT and YENEEA. For the CDR3, the DNA is TGTGCCAGTACCGGGACAGGACCCTACGAGCAGTACTTC. It codes for CASTGTGPYEQYF. Full variable domain (missing parts from reference TRBV11-3 and TRBJ2-7): EAGVVQSPRYKIIEKKQPVAFWCNPISGHNTLYWYLQNLGQGPELLIRYENEEAVDDSQLPKDRFSAERLKGVDSTLKIQPAELGDSAVYLCASTGTGPYEQYFGPGTRLTVT.

J is TRBJ2-2 and V is TRBV12-5, with 7 bases identical to TRBD1. Germline V gene data show CDR1 as LGHNT and CDR2 as FRNRAP. After removal of 0 bases from V and 5 bases from J, the junction contained 9 bases not matched to a gene. The CDR3 is 17 amino acids. CDR3 sequence: CASGLVPTGVWTGELFF. The CDR3 bases are TGTGCTAGTGGTTTGGTACCCACAGGGGTTTGGACCGGGGAGCTGTTTTTT. The complete variable domain, with remaining parts taken from reference TRBV12-5 and TRBJ2-2, reads DARVTQTPRHKVTEMGQEVTMRCQPILGHNTVFWYRQTMMQGLELLAYFRNRAPLDDSGMPKDRFSAEMPDATLATLKIQPSEPRDSAVYFCASGLVPTGVWTGELFFGEGSRLTVL.

This sequence joins TRBV10-1 and TRBJ1-4, with no clear D. CDR1 is WNHNN and CDR2 is SYGVQD in the germline V gene (reference sequence). V was cut by 2 bases and J by 0 bases, with 13 bases left in between. There are 17 residues in the CDR3. In nucleotides, the CDR3 is TGCGCCAGCAGTGAGCACCATATGCCGGCAACTAATGAAAAACTGTTTTTT. This codes for CASSEHHMPATNEKLFF.

This clone has only a few counts. The V call is TRBV19, the J call TRBJ2-7; D may be TRBD2 (5 bases). The length of the CDR3 is 13 residues. The V gene's germline CDR1 is LNHDA and CDR2 SQIVND (reference sequence). Trimming took off 6 bases at V and 3 bases at J, with 12 bases between the two ends. The CDR3, as DNA: TGTGCCAGTAGCTCGGACGCGGGCTACGAGCAGTACTTC. Translation gives CASSSDAGYEQYF.

CDR3 loop: CASSVAGTGGSTGELFF. In nucleotides, the CDR3 is TGTGCCAGCAGTGTCGCCGGGACAGGGGGCAGTACCGGGGAGCTGTTTTTT. V gene TRBV2 combines with J gene TRBJ2-2; TRBD1 matches at 12 bases. Trimming at V came to 4 bases and at J to 5 bases, leaving 8 bases not matched to a gene. Germline lookup yields CDR1 SNHLY and CDR2 FYNNEI. The CDR3 is 17 amino acids.

The V and J genes are TRBV28 and TRBJ1-2; D is unclear. Trimming shortened V by 10 bases and J by 7 bases, and 16 bases separated the two germline ends. This CDR3 spans 12 amino acids. The V gene's germline CDR1 is MDHEN and CDR2 SYDVKM. CDR3: CATGLAVGGYTF. The CDR3 nucleotides are TGTGCCACCGGACTTGCGGTCGGTGGCTACACCTTC.

This clone has only one observation. This chain joins TRBV6-1 and TRBJ2-1; 8 nucleotides align to TRBD2. The junction had 16 bases not matched to a gene; V was cut back by 2 bases and J by 7 bases. CDR1 and CDR2 (germline): MNHNS, SASEGT. The CDR3 loop spans 18 amino acids. CDR3 DNA: TGTGCCAGCAGTGAATTTTTGAATAGCGGGAATTTTGTGAATGAGCAGTTCTTC. Translated, it gives CASSEFLNSGNFVNEQFF.

The chain is built from TRBV2 and TRBJ1-1; TRBD1 matches at 9 bases. The J segment lost 4 bases and the V segment lost 6 bases, leaving 6 bases of the junction unmatched. The length of the CDR3 is 14 residues. Germline CDR1 is SNHLY and CDR2 is FYNNEI. CDR3 nucleotides: TGTGCCAGCAGAGAAAGGGACAGGGTCACTGAAGCTTTCTTT. Protein sequence: CASRERDRVTEAFF.

The rearrangement joins TRBV10-1 to TRBJ2-5; possibly TRBD2 for D (6 bases). The V and J ends lost 5 bases and 5 bases respectively, with 12 bases between them. This CDR3 region has 13 residues. The germline V gene encodes CDR1 WNHNN and CDR2 SYGVQD (reference sequence). CDR3 nucleotides: TGCGCCAGCAGTAACAGCGGGCGCGAGACCCAGTACTTC. It specifies CASSNSGRETQYF.

The chain has TRBV5-5 and TRBJ1-1; a possible D gene is TRBD1 (5 bases). This CDR3 region has 15 residues. Trimming took off 5 bases at V and 1 base at J, with 15 bases between the two ends. CDR1 and CDR2 (germline): SGHKS, YYEKEE (reference sequence). This chain's CDR3 is CASRPLTGQNTEAFF. The DNA for the CDR3 is TGTGCCAGCAGACCCCTAACAGGACAGAACACTGAAGCTTTCTTT.

The chain recombines TRBV29-1 with TRBJ2-3; D possibly corresponds to TRBD2 (5 bases). Germline V lookup: CDR1 SQVTM, CDR2 ANQGSEA. Between the trimmed V and J ends, which lost 3 bases and 2 bases, there was a span of 9 bases. This CDR3 region has 13 residues. In DNA, the CDR3 is TGCAGCGTTGAGGACTCCTACACAGATACGCAGTATTTT. Protein: CSVEDSYTDTQYF.

The rearrangement links TRBV7-2 to TRBJ2-7; 13 nucleotides match TRBD2. The V and J ends lost 5 bases and 13 bases, in that order; junction bases with no gene match: 8. From germline, CDR1 is SGHTA and CDR2 FQGNSA. This CDR3 comprises 13 residues. The CDR3 here is CASSQTSGGPGYF. The CDR3 DNA follows: TGTGCCAGCAGCCAGACTAGCGGGGGGCCCGGTTACTTC.

The V and J genes are TRBV10-3 and TRBJ2-7, with D possibly matching TRBD2 (7 bases). The CDR3 has 16 residues. With 0 bases removed from V and 3 bases from J, the gap between germline ends came to 15 bases. CDR1 and CDR2 (germline): ENHRY, SYGVKD. This chain's CDR3 is CAISESKGGGNYEQYF. In nucleotides, the CDR3 is TGTGCCATCAGTGAGTCCAAAGGGGGGGGGAACTACGAGCAGTACTTC.

This clone was recorded once. This sequence joins TRBV7-9 and TRBJ1-2; 8 positions agree with TRBD1. Germline trimming cut 3 bases from V and 5 bases from J; bases unmatched to any gene: 5. Germline V gene sequence: CDR1 SEHNR, CDR2 FQNEAQ (reference sequence). This CDR3 spans 14 amino acids. CDR3 in amino acids: CASSFPRQGYGYTF. CDR3 bases: TGTGCCAGCAGCTTTCCCAGACAGGGGTATGGCTACACCTTC.

The chain recombines TRBV27 with TRBJ1-5; 11 positions match TRBD1. Germline V lookup: CDR1 MNHEY, CDR2 SMNVEV (reference sequence). J gave up 8 bases and V 6 bases, and 6 bases lay outside the gene matches. CDR3 length: 14 residues. The CDR3 bases are TGTGCCAGCAGGGGACAGGGGGGCGGCGAGCCCCAGCATTTT. This codes for CASRGQGGGEPQHF.

This chain uses TRBV5-1 with TRBJ2-5, with 9 bases that match TRBD2. The J call may be faulty, since TRBJ2-7 better matches the DNA end. The germline CDR1 and CDR2 sequences are SGHRS and YFSETQ. This CDR3 is built from 17 residues. The CDR3 region is CASSLGVFRGRAYEQYF. CDR3 bases: TGCGCCAGCAGCTTGGGGGTCTTCCGCGGGAGGGCCTACGAGCAGTACTTC.

This chain uses TRBV11-2 with TRBJ2-4; 8 nucleotides match TRBD2. Germline V gene lookup returns CDR1 SGHAT and CDR2 FQNNGV. This CDR3 region has 16 residues. The V and J ends lost 0 bases and 8 bases, in that order; junction bases with no gene match: 9. The CDR3 region has the DNA TGTGCCAGCAGCTTAGATCCCCGGGAGGGCTTGGACATTCAGTACTTC. Amino acid sequence: CASSLDPREGLDIQYF.

The gene calls are TRBV7-2 and TRBJ2-5; 12 bases map to TRBD2. The CDR3 is made up of 17 amino acids. Trimming at V came to 5 bases and at J to 5 bases, leaving 12 bases not matched to a gene. In germline, CDR1 is SGHTA, CDR2 FQGNSA. The DNA of the CDR3 is TGTGCCAGCAGCCCCACCCGGCTAGCGGGGGGGCTGGAGACCCAGTACTTC. This encodes CASSPTRLAGGLETQYF.

V is TRBV2 and J is TRBJ2-1, with 13 bases identical to TRBD2. The CDR3 has 15 residues. Germline CDR1 is SNHLY and CDR2 is FYNNEI. With V trimmed by 5 bases and J by 4 bases, 2 bases remained unmatched. CDR3 DNA: TGTGCCAGCAGTTTGGGACTAGCGGGGTACAATGAGCAGTTCTTC. Residues: CASSLGLAGYNEQFF.

This clone was observed a few times. J is TRBJ2-3 and V is TRBV7-2; 7 bases are shared with TRBD1. This CDR3 contains 14 residues. Germline lookup yields CDR1 SGHTA and CDR2 FQGNSA. The trim removed 5 bases at V and 3 bases at J, leaving 5 bases unmatched. The CDR3 nucleotides are TGTGCCAGCAGCAGACAGGGCGGAACAGATACGCAGTATTTT. Translated: CASSRQGGTDTQYF.

This chain joins TRBV21-1 and TRBJ1-2. TRBV21-1 corresponds to a pseudogene. The CDR3 is 15 residues long. For the CDR3, the DNA is TGTGCCAGCAGCAAGGACCAGGAGGCGGGGGAGGGCTACACCTTC. Translation gives CASSKDQEAGEGYTF.

This clone was seen a few times. For the CDR3, the DNA is TGTGCCAGCAGCTGGATACAGGTCACCGGGGAGCTGTTTTTT. Protein: CASSWIQVTGELFF. The V and J genes are TRBV7-2 and TRBJ2-2; tentatively, D is TRBD1 (5 bases). CDR3 length equals 14 residues. V lost 4 bases and J lost 4, with 10 bases in between. Per germline, CDR1 SGHTA and CDR2 FQGNSA.